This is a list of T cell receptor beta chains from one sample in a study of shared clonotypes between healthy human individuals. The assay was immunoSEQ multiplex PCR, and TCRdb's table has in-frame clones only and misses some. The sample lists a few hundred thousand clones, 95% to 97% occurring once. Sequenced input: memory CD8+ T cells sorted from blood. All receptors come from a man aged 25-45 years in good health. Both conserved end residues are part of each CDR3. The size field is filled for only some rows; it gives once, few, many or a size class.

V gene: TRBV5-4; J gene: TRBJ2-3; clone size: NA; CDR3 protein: CASSFGGGSTDTQYF
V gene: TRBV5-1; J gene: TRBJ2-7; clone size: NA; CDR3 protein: CASSLTGGKGYEQYF
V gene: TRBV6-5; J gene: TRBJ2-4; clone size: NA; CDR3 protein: CASSYPGTSVNIQYF
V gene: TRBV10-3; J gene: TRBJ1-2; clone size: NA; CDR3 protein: CAISESGAKNGYTF
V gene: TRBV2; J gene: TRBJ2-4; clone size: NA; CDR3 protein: CASSIPLGAGGYIQYF
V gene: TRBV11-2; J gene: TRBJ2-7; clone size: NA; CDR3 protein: CASSPREKALYEQYF
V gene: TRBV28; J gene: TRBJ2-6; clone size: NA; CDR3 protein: CASSSEGGGANVLTF
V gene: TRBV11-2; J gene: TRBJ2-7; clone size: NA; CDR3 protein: CASSPQVYEQDF
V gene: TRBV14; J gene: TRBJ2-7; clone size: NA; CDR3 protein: CASSPRDRPYGEQYF
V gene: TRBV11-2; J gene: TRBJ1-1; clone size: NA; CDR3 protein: CASSLDPNTEAFF
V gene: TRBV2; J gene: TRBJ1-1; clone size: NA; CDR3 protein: CASGWNTEAFF
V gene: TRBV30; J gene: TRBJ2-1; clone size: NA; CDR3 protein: CAWSVRRLEQFF
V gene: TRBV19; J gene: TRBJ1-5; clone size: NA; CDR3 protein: CASSSQSGNQPQHF
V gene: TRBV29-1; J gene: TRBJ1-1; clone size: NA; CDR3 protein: CSVEGWGRTEAFF
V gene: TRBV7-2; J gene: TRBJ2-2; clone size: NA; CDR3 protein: CASNLGGGELFF
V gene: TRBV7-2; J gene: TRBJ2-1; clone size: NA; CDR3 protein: CASSRSGYNEQFF
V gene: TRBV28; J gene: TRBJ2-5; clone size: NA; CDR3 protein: CASKYQETQYF
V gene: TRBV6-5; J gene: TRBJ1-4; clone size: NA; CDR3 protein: CASSYSTGVREKLFF
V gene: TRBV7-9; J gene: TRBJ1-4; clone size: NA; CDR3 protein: CASSFTPGTEKLFF
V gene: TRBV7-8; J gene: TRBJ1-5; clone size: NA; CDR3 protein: CASSLGVGTGGNQPQHF
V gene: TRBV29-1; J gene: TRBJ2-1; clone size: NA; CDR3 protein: CSFRHSYNEQFF
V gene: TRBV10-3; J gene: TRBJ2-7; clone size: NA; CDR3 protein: CAITRGGTYEQYF
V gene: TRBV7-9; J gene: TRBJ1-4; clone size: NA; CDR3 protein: CASSLTGGEKLFF
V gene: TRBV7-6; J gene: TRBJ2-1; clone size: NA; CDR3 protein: CASSSVDRGGNEQFF
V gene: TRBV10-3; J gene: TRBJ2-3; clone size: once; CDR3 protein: CAISELAGGLADTQYF
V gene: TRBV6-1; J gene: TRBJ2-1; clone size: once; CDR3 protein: CASSGLAGYNEQFF
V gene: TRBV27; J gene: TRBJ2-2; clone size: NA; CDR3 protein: CASSPRQGRSGELFF
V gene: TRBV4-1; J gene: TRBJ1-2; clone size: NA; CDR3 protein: CASSQEILKTGNYGYTF
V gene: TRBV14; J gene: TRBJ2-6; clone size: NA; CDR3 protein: CASSQDPYSSGANVLTF
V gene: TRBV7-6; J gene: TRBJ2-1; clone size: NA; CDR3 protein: CASSLATPGTSGRTDYNEQFF
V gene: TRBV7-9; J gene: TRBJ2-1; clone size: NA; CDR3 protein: CASSLGLLEQFF
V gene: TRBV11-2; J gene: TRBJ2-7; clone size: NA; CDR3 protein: CASSLVVAYEQYF
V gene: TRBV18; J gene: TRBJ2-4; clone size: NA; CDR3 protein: CASSPLTGAKNIQYF
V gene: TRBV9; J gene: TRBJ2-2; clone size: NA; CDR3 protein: CASSAFQGSLVTGELFF
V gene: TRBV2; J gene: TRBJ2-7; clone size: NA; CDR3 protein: CASSALAGGLNEQYF
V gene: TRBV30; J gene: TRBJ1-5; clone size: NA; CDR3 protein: CAWSGREGQPQHF
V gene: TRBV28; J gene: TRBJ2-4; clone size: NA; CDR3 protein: CASRSYSGLAGVQYF
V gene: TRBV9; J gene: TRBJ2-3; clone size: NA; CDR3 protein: CASSVGSTDTQYF
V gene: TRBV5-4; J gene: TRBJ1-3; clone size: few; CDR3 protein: CASSLSGSGNTIYF
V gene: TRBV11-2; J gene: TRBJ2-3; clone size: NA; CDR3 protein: CASSLDLTSGRITDTQYF
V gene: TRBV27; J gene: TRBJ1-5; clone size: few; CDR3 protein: CASSSRQGQPQHF
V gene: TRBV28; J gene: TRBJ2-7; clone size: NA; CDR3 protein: CASRGQGAYEQYF
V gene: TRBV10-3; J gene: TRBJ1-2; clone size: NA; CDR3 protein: CAISETGGDGYTF
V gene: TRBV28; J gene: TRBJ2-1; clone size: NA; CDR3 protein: CASWGQDRGRTSEQFF
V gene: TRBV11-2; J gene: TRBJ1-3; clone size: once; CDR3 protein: CASSLDNTIYF
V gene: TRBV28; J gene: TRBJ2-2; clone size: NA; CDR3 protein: CASSLGELAGRTGELFF
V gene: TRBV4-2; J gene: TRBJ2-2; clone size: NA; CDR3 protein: CASSPRPPPGELFF
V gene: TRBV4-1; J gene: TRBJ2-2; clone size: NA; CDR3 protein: CASSQFGSGTAGELFF
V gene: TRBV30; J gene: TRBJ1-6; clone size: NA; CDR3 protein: CAWSLSTRLLNSPLHF
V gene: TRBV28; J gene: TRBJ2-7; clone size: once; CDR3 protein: CASSFGLAGAYEQYF
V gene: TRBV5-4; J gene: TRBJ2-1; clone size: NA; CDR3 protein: CASSLMRAGALPYNEQFF
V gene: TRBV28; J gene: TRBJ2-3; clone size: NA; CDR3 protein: CASSPARSTDTQYF
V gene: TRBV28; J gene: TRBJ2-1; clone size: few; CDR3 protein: CASSFVRSRYNEQFF
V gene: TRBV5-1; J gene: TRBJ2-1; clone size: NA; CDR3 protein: CASSLTRAGEISEQFF
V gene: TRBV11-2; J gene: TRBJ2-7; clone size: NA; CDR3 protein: CASSLSVREKSYEQYF
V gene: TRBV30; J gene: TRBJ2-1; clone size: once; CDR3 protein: CAWSPRGTGHYNEQFF
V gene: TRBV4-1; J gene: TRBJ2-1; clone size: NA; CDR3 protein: CASSPGWGLAGVSYNEQFF
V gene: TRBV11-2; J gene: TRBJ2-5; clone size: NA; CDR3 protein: CASSLDTLYF
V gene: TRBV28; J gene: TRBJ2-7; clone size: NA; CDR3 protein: CASRRRGEQYF